This TCR beta chain derives from a study of blood T cell repertoires in COVID-19. About the study: There were acute and convalescent COVID-19 samples, and they came from the United States, Italy and Spain. PBMCs, B-cell-depleted T cells, or T cells provided the cDNA or gDNA that made up the material.

This CDR3 is 17 amino acids long. V lost 4 bases and J lost 0; bases outside the gene matches: 9. The germline V gene has CDR1 LNHDA and CDR2 SQIVND (reference sequence). Original processing notes: Amplification with reference gene primers provided the estimates of nucleated cell counts. Clones were read by immunoSEQ multiplex PCR, and TCRdb kept only the in-frame ones, dropping some. That table is the source of V, J and clone size, and D and trimming were worked out from the DNA. The repertoire holds under 250,000 clones, more than 75% seen once, with 9.5% to 15% in the top ten. What was sequenced was peripheral blood. The rearrangement joins TRBV19 to TRBJ1-5, with 7 bases matching TRBD1. This receptor was obtained from a woman between 40 and 50 years old with acute or convalescent COVID-19. This CDR3 reads CASSKKQGVGSNQPQHF. The CDR3 DNA follows: TGTGCCAGTAGTAAAAAGCAGGGGGTTGGTAGCAATCAGCCCCAGCATTTT.